Listed below are T cell receptor beta chains from one sample, sequenced in a study of blood T cells in healthy people across ages. TCRdb independently ran MiXCR on the 5' RACE reads; one entry per CDR3 protein. The table includes approximately 320,000 distinct CDR3 sequences, 25% to 30% detected once. Sequencing used blood. These receptors were obtained from a woman in her 70s in good health. CDR3s include the opening cysteine and the closing phenylalanine or tryptophan. The order of the fields is J gene, clone size, D gene, V gene, CDR3 protein, CDR3 DNA. The D gene is left open where the match is weak. Clone size is stated in some rows and not others, as once, few, many or a class when expanded.

>TRBJ2-7|few|NA|TRBV5-1
CASRLDGTYEQYF
TGCGCCAGCAGACTTGACGGAACCTACGAGCAGTACTTC
>TRBJ2-3|NA|TRBD2|TRBV5-1
CASSSLAGGFGTQYF
TGCGCCAGCAGCTCACTAGCGGGGGGGTTTGGTACGCAGTATTTT
>TRBJ2-1|NA|TRBD1|TRBV5-1
CASSLAGGQSVGNEQFF
TGCGCCAGCAGCTTGGCTGGGGGACAGTCGGTTGGCAATGAGCAGTTCTTC
>TRBJ1-2|NA|NA|TRBV20-1
CSARDTGNYGYTF
TGCAGTGCTAGAGACACGGGGAACTATGGCTACACCTTC
>TRBJ1-5|few|NA|TRBV9
CASSVGKGRNQPQHF
TGTGCCAGCAGCGTGGGGAAAGGACGCAATCAGCCCCAGCATTTT
>TRBJ2-5|many|NA|TRBV6-5
CASSYSPGQETQYF
TGTGCCAGCAGTTACTCGCCGGGTCAAGAGACCCAGTACTTC
>TRBJ2-5|NA|NA|TRBV7-2
CASSFSGKETQYF
TGTGCCAGCAGCTTCAGCGGTAAAGAGACCCAGTACTTC
>TRBJ2-1|few|TRBD2|TRBV5-1
CASSLLGSGRSNVDEQFF
TGCGCCAGCAGCCTCTTGGGTAGCGGGAGATCGAATGTGGATGAGCAGTTCTTC
>TRBJ2-3|NA|TRBD1|TRBV2
CASKPTGSTDTQYF
TGTGCCAGCAAACCGACAGGGAGCACAGATACGCAGTATTTT
>TRBJ2-7|NA|TRBD2|TRBV20-1
CSAREGGRRSEQYF
TGCAGTGCTAGAGAAGGCGGGAGAAGGTCCGAGCAGTACTTC
>TRBJ2-1|NA|NA|TRBV7-9
CASSLGGTSYNEQFF
TGTGCCAGCAGCTTAGGAGGGACCTCCTACAATGAGCAGTTCTTC
>TRBJ2-6|NA|NA|TRBV5-1
CASSSGRNSGANVLTF
TGCGCCAGCAGCTCGGGACGGAACTCTGGGGCCAACGTCCTGACTTTC
>TRBJ2-4|many|TRBD2|TRBV11-2
CASSLGPSGGLLAKNIQYF
TGTGCCAGCAGCTTAGGGCCTAGCGGGGGTTTACTAGCCAAAAACATTCAGTACTTC
>TRBJ2-1|few|NA|TRBV15
CATSSVARLSYNEQFF
TGTGCCACCAGCAGCGTCGCCAGGCTCTCCTACAATGAGCAGTTCTTC
>TRBJ1-1|NA|NA|TRBV20-1
CSATPWDIKRFTEAFF
TGCAGTGCTACGCCTTGGGATATAAAGAGGTTCACTGAAGCTTTCTTT
>TRBJ2-1|few|NA|TRBV10-3
CAISESVVEQFF
TGTGCCATCAGTGAGTCAGTGGTAGAGCAGTTCTTC
>TRBJ2-7|many|NA|TRBV28
CASSPGREQYF
TGTGCCAGCAGTCCGGGACGTGAGCAGTACTTC
>TRBJ2-1|NA|TRBD2|TRBV24-1
CATSQGLADNEQFF
TGTGCCACCAGTCAAGGACTAGCGGACAATGAGCAGTTCTTC
>TRBJ1-2|few|NA|TRBV27
CASSLSARDGYTF
TGTGCCAGCAGTCTTTCCGCCCGGGATGGCTACACCTTC
>TRBJ2-5|NA|TRBD1|TRBV20-1
CSAKQGARETQYF
TGCAGTGCTAAGCAGGGGGCTAGGGAGACCCAGTACTTC
>TRBJ2-2|NA|TRBD1|TRBV28
CASSPRPGTGSGGGELFF
TGTGCCAGCAGTCCCCGACCCGGGACAGGCAGTGGTGGTGGGGAGCTGTTTTTT
>TRBJ1-6|few|NA|TRBV4-2
CASSQRANPPTPLHF
TGTGCCAGCAGCCAAAGGGCCAATCCCCCGACGCCCCTCCACTTT
>TRBJ2-1|few|NA|TRBV29-1
CSYFGGSHEQFF
TGCAGCTACTTCGGGGGATCCCATGAGCAGTTCTTC
>TRBJ1-1|NA|TRBD1|TRBV3-1
CASSRGQADHGAFF
TGTGCCAGCAGTCGCGGACAGGCAGACCATGGAGCTTTCTTT
>TRBJ1-1|many|NA|TRBV28
CASRGPLRDTEAFF
TGTGCCAGCAGAGGACCCCTAAGGGACACTGAAGCTTTCTTT
>TRBJ2-2|few|NA|TRBV9
CASSVVMGAGELFF
TGTGCCAGCAGCGTAGTGATGGGAGCCGGGGAGCTGTTTTTT
>TRBJ1-1|NA|NA|TRBV6-5
CASSYRGKAFF
TGTGCCAGCAGTTACAGGGGTAAGGCTTTCTTT
>TRBJ2-1|NA|NA|TRBV3-1
CASSPRGREQFF
TGTGCCAGCAGCCCCCGAGGCCGTGAGCAGTTCTTC
>TRBJ1-4|many|NA|TRBV20-1
CSAWTVNEKLFF
TGCAGTGCTTGGACAGTCAATGAAAAACTGTTTTTT
>TRBJ2-7|NA|TRBD2|TRBV18
CASRPGGLAYHEQYF
TGTGCCAGCCGACCAGGGGGACTAGCGTACCACGAGCAGTACTTC
>TRBJ2-2|NA|NA|TRBV27
CASSLSAVSTGELFF
TGTGCCAGCAGTTTATCCGCAGTTTCCACCGGGGAGCTGTTTTTT
>TRBJ2-1|NA|NA|TRBV5-6
CASIKMAGSSYNEQFF
TGTGCCAGCATAAAAATGGCGGGTAGCTCCTACAATGAGCAGTTCTTC
>TRBJ2-3|NA|NA|TRBV20-1
CSARVAGDTQYF
TGCAGTGCTAGGGTAGCAGGGGATACGCAGTATTTT
>TRBJ2-1|NA|NA|TRBV29-1
CSVVGQSSDEQFF
TGCAGCGTTGTGGGGCAATCGTCCGATGAGCAGTTCTTC
>TRBJ2-1|many|TRBD2|TRBV12-3/TRBV12-4
CASRPSGGEQFF
TGTGCCAGCAGGCCCTCGGGGGGTGAGCAGTTCTTC
>TRBJ2-1|many|TRBD1|TRBV29-1
CSDGIGTGTYEQFF
TGCAGCGACGGCATAGGGACAGGGACCTATGAGCAGTTCTTC
>TRBJ1-2|NA|TRBD1|TRBV27
CASSLSGTGGYYGYTF
TGTGCCAGCAGTTTATCCGGGACAGGGGGATACTATGGCTACACCTTC
>TRBJ2-1|NA|TRBD2|TRBV12-3/TRBV12-4
CASSFSGRGSSGNRSYNERFF
TGTGCCAGCAGTTTCTCCGGCCGAGGTTCTAGCGGGAATCGCTCCTACAATGAGCGGTTCTTC
>TRBJ1-1|NA|NA|TRBV29-1
CSVLTGLNTEAFF
TGCAGCGTATTGACAGGATTAAACACTGAAGCTTTCTTT
>TRBJ1-5|NA|NA|TRBV15
CATSREGTSFRQPQHF
TGTGCCACCAGCAGAGAAGGGACCAGTTTTCGGCAGCCCCAGCATTTT